This TCR beta chain derives from a study of blood T cell repertoires in COVID-19. About the study: In each case, the material was cDNA or gDNA derived from T cells, B-cell-depleted T cells, or PBMCs.

This clone was counted only a few times. Sequenced by immunoSEQ multiplex PCR; TCRdb stores in-frame clones only, minus some. The profile shows roughly 200,000 clones, around three quarters of them singletons. The TCR comes from a woman aged 70-85 years with acute or convalescent COVID-19. The sequenced material came from peripheral blood.

The CDR3 DNA reads TGTGCCAGCAGTGCGATTAGCGGGAGTGGTAATGAGCAGTTCTTC. Protein product: CASSAISGSGNEQFF. The chain employs TRBV2 and TRBJ2-1; 9 bases line up with TRBD2. CDR1 and CDR2 (germline): SNHLY, FYNNEI. The CDR3 is 15 amino acids. The V and J ends lost 4 bases and 7 bases, in that order; junction bases with no gene match: 8.